The 24 T cell receptor beta chains below come from one sample, sequenced in a study of cytomegalovirus exposure and HLA in healthy donors. The PCR was carried out with 60 Vbeta primers and 13 Jbeta primers. The protocol was immunoSEQ multiplex PCR, while the TCRdb copy is restricted to in-frame clones and leaves out a portion. The top ten hold roughly 4% of the sample, which has about 40,000 clones, 60% to 75% seen once. The sample consisted of PBMCs. These receptors came from a middle-aged man in good health and CMV-seronegative.

CDR3 amino acids: CASSLGDRNTEAFF. As DNA, the CDR3 is TGCGCCAGCAGCTTGGGTGACAGGAACACTGAAGCTTTCTTT. V gene TRBV5-1 combines with J gene TRBJ1-1; D perhaps matches TRBD1 (5 bases). Germline values: CDR1 SGHRS, CDR2 YFSETQ. Trimming cost V 0 bases and J 1 base, with 7 bases left between them. CDR3 length: 14 residues.

This clone has a handful of counts. CDR3 in DNA: TGTGCCATCAGTGAGTCAGGGGGAGGGGAGACCCAGTACTTC. This sequence encodes CAISESGGGETQYF. The chain couples TRBV10-3 to TRBJ2-5; a weak D match, TRBD2 (7 bases). V lost 0 bases and J lost 5, with 10 bases in between. The germline V gene encodes CDR1 ENHRY and CDR2 SYGVKD. This CDR3 comprises 14 residues.

Only a few counts were recorded for this clone. The genes are TRBV7-9 and TRBJ1-1; D remains unclear. Trimming removed 5 bases at V and 1 base at J, with 11 bases between. The CDR3 extends over 14 amino acids. The germline CDR1 and CDR2 sequences are SEHNR and FQNEAQ (reference sequence). The CDR3, as DNA: TGTGCCAGCAGCCCCCCCGTAGAGAACACTGAAGCTTTCTTT. Residues: CASSPPVENTEAFF.

The J gene is TRBJ2-7, the V gene TRBV30, with D perhaps TRBD1 (6 bases). This CDR3 is built from 15 residues. Trimming stripped 4 bases from V and 2 bases from J, with 18 bases between. Germline-derived CDR1 and CDR2 are GTSNPN and SVGIG (reference sequence). The DNA of the CDR3 is TGTGCCTGGACCCCCAAGGGACACGGGACCTACGAGCAGTACTTC. It codes for CAWTPKGHGTYEQYF.

This chain joins TRBV4-1 and TRBJ2-3, with 9 bases fitting TRBD2. The CDR3 length is 17 residues. In germline, CDR1 is MGHRA, CDR2 YSYEKL. Trimming removed 0 bases from V and 1 base from J; junction bases left unmatched: 5. The CDR3 region has the DNA TGCGCCAGCAGCCAAGAGCCGGCTAGCGGGGGCACAGATACGCAGTATTTT. The encoded protein is CASSQEPASGGTDTQYF.

The CDR3 nucleotides are TGTGCCAGCAGCCCCTGGAGCGGGAGTAGCACAGATACGCAGTATTTT. Protein sequence: CASSPWSGSSTDTQYF. The rearrangement joins TRBV7-2 to TRBJ2-3; 8 positions match TRBD2. V was pared by 5 bases and J by 0 bases, with 7 bases of the junction left unmatched. Germline V gene lookup returns CDR1 SGHTA and CDR2 FQGNSA. CDR3 size: 16 residues.

The chain has TRBV6-1 and TRBJ2-2; 12 bases agree with TRBD1. Per germline, CDR1 MNHNS and CDR2 SASEGT. This CDR3 contains 14 residues. Trimming removed 7 bases from V and 6 bases from J; junction bases left unmatched: 3. Written as DNA, the CDR3 is TGTGCCAGCACGGGACAGGGGGCGTCCGGGGAGCTGTTTTTT. Protein: CASTGQGASGELFF.

J is TRBJ2-3 and V is TRBV5-4, with D perhaps TRBD2 (6 bases). The CDR3 covers 14 residues. The germline CDR1 and CDR2 sequences are SGHNT and YYREEE (reference sequence). Trimming cost V 1 base and J 5 bases, with 11 bases left between them. The CDR3 sequence: CASSLPGGLDTQYF. CDR3 in DNA: TGTGCCAGCAGCTTGCCCGGGGGACTAGATACGCAGTATTTT.

The chain combines TRBV28 with TRBJ2-5; D not resolved. CDR3 size: 15 residues. Trimming stripped 4 bases from V and 5 bases from J, with 17 bases between. The germline gives CDR1 MDHEN, CDR2 SYDVKM. CDR3 region: CASSYYLGSHETQYF. The CDR3 region has the DNA TGTGCCAGCAGTTATTATCTAGGCTCGCACGAGACCCAGTACTTC.

Only one count was recorded for this clone. CDR3 region: CASSDRGGNEKLFF. The CDR3 nucleotides read TGTGCCAGCAGCGACCGCGGGGGAAATGAAAAACTGTTTTTT. The J gene is TRBJ1-4, the V gene TRBV27, with D perhaps TRBD1 (5 bases). CDR1 is MNHEY and CDR2 is SMNVEV in the germline V gene (reference sequence). The CDR3 covers 14 residues. The V end lost 6 bases, the J end lost 5 bases, and 13 bases lay between the germline ends.

This clone was picked up a small number of times. This rearrangement joins TRBV5-1 to TRBJ1-2; a weak D match, TRBD1 (5 bases). Trimming took 0 bases from V and 2 from J, leaving 14 bases between them. Germline V gene sequence: CDR1 SGHRS, CDR2 YFSETQ. This CDR3 has 16 amino acids. CDR3 sequence (DNA): TGCGCCAGCAGCTTGGCCAAGGGGCCCCGAAACTATGGCTACACCTTC. Translation: CASSLAKGPRNYGYTF.

V is TRBV7-3 and J is TRBJ2-3; 8 bases map to TRBD2. This CDR3 contains 15 residues. The junction had 11 bases not matched to a gene; V was cut back by 9 bases and J by 3 bases. CDR1 and CDR2 from the germline V gene are SGHTA and FQGTGA. CDR3 nucleotides: TGTGCCAGTTCTGACCCGGGGGGGCCAACAGATACGCAGTATTTT. Protein product: CASSDPGGPTDTQYF. Full variable domain (outside the CDR3, taken from reference TRBV7-3 and TRBJ2-3): GAGVSQTPSNKVTEKGKYVELRCDPISGHTALYWYRQSLGQGPEFLIYFQGTGAADDSGLPNDRFFAVRPEGSVSTLKIQRTERGDSAVYLCASSDPGGPTDTQYFGPGTRLTVL.

The chain recombines TRBV2 with TRBJ1-6, with a tentative D call TRBD1 (5 bases). The V gene's germline CDR1 is SNHLY and CDR2 FYNNEI. The CDR3 consists of 17 residues. The ends were cut back, 2 bases at V and 3 bases at J, with 14 bases in the middle. The CDR3 loop reads CASSETGLLLYNSPLHF. Written as DNA, the CDR3 is TGTGCCAGCAGTGAAACGGGACTGTTACTCTATAATTCACCCCTCCACTTT.

This clone was counted between two and nine times. This sequence joins TRBV23-1 and TRBJ2-1, with TRBD2 identical over 8 bases. TRBV23-1 belongs to the ORF category, with a function that is uncertain. The CDR3 totals 13 residues. Trimming at V came to 3 bases and at J to 9 bases, leaving 4 bases not matched to a gene. The CDR3 reads CASSHPGGPEQFF. CDR3 DNA sequence: TGCGCCAGCAGTCACCCGGGGGGGCCTGAGCAGTTCTTC.

The rearrangement links TRBV23-1 to TRBJ1-2; D is undetermined. TRBV23-1 is labeled an ORF, and its function is uncertain. Trimming removed 0 bases from V and 6 bases from J, with 20 bases in between. The CDR3 is 17 amino acids. The CDR3 protein is CASSQSKPPVRTHGYTF. In nucleotides, the CDR3 is TGCGCCAGCAGTCAATCTAAGCCCCCGGTTAGGACTCATGGCTACACCTTC.

V gene TRBV9 combines with J gene TRBJ2-3; possible D gene TRBD2, 7 bases. In germline, CDR1 is SGDLS, CDR2 YYNGEE. V lost 0 bases and J 0 bases, leaving 11 bases between the germline ends. The CDR3 is 16 amino acids. CDR3 protein: CASSVDAGASTDTQYF. Here the CDR3 DNA reads TGTGCCAGCAGCGTAGATGCGGGGGCTAGCACAGATACGCAGTATTTT.

This clone was detected only once. The chain recombines TRBV30 with TRBJ1-6, with D tentatively TRBD1 (5 bases). Germline V CDR1 and CDR2: GTSNPN, SVGIG (reference sequence). CDR3 length: 15 residues. The ends were cut back, 1 base at V and 8 bases at J, with 15 bases in the middle. In nucleotides, the CDR3 is TGTGCCTGGAGTGCCCCCGGGGGAGGGCATTCACCCCTCCACTTT. This sequence encodes CAWSAPGGGHSPLHF.

This chain connects TRBV4-3 to TRBJ1-3; tentative D call: TRBD1 (6 bases). Germline values: CDR1 LGHNA, CDR2 YSLEER. The CDR3 contains 15 residues. The V and J ends lost 0 bases and 2 bases respectively, with 8 bases between them. The CDR3 nucleotides are TGCGCCAGCAGCCAAGATTGGGGGCCTGGAAACACCATATATTTT. It is translated as CASSQDWGPGNTIYF.

V usage is TRBV6-5 and J usage is TRBJ2-1, with D possibly being TRBD1 (5 bases). Germline loops: CDR1 MNHEY, CDR2 SVGAGI. The CDR3 runs to 14 residues. Trimming cost V 7 bases and J 4 bases, with 14 bases left between them. The CDR3: CASTLGAAYNEQFF. The CDR3 nucleotides are TGTGCCAGCACCCTTGGGGCCGCATACAATGAGCAGTTCTTC.

The chain has TRBV29-1 and TRBJ2-1; 11 nucleotides align to TRBD2. The germline CDR1 and CDR2 sequences are SQVTM and ANQGSEA. CDR3 length: 14 residues. Unmatched junction bases numbered 6, after V lost 7 bases and J lost 4 bases. DNA for the CDR3: TGCAGCGGGTATAGCGGGGGGGCTTACAATGAGCAGTTCTTC. Amino acids: CSGYSGGAYNEQFF.

This chain uses TRBV28 with TRBJ1-1, with a possible D match to TRBD1 (5 bases). The germline V gene encodes CDR1 MDHEN and CDR2 SYDVKM. The CDR3 spans 14 residues. V was trimmed by 6 bases and J by 2 bases, leaving 13 bases between them. CDR3 DNA sequence: TGTGCCAGCAGACACCCGGGGGGAAACACTGAAGCTTTCTTT. It codes for CASRHPGGNTEAFF.

CDR3 region: CASSLGGLYEQYF. CDR3 DNA: TGCGCCAGCAGCTTGGGCGGACTCTACGAGCAGTACTTC. The chain combines TRBV5-1 with TRBJ2-7; TRBD2 is a possible D gene (5 bases). CDR3 length: 13 amino acids. V was trimmed by 0 bases and J by 3 bases, leaving 7 bases between them. CDR1 and CDR2 (germline): SGHRS, YFSETQ.

The rearrangement uses TRBV7-9 and TRBJ2-1; 10 bases fit TRBD2. This CDR3 is built from 16 residues. Germline-derived CDR1 and CDR2 are SEHNR and FQNEAQ (reference sequence). Trimming took 5 bases from V and 8 from J; bases not matched to a gene: 12. The CDR3 protein is CASSPGGAGGLDEQFF. The DNA for the CDR3 is TGTGCCAGCAGCCCCGGGGGAGCGGGGGGGCTCGATGAGCAGTTCTTC.

The J gene is TRBJ1-6, the V gene TRBV4-1; 9 positions agree with TRBD1. J gave up 10 bases and V 3 bases, and 10 bases lay outside the gene matches. The CDR3 has 16 residues. CDR1 is MGHRA, CDR2 YSYEKL, per germline. The CDR3 loop reads CASSHRWGQGSSPLHF. The CDR3 bases are TGCGCCAGCAGCCACAGATGGGGACAGGGAAGCTCACCCCTCCACTTT.